This T cell receptor (beta chain) was identified in a study of cytomegalovirus exposure and HLA in healthy donors. Regarding the study as a whole: Within the data, a cluster of highly shared sequence variants was likely a sequencing artifact. There were some public TCRs occurring in many donors, but most TCR sequences were rare.

The study ran its PCR with 60 Vbeta and 13 Jbeta primers. The data were produced by immunoSEQ multiplex PCR, yet TCRdb's version contains in-frame clones alone and is incomplete. This table holds about 130,000 clones, roughly three quarters found once. V dropped 5 bases and J dropped 0; count of bases not matched to a gene: 8. The CDR3 covers 16 residues. Germline V gene data show CDR1 as SEHNR and CDR2 as FQNEAQ (reference sequence). Details on this clone: Its antigen is not known.

The sample consisted of PBMCs. This sequence joins TRBV7-9 and TRBJ2-3; TRBD2 agrees at 7 bases. The TCR sequence derives from a man between 18 and 29 years old in good health and CMV-seronegative. The CDR3 DNA follows: TGTGCCAGCAGCCGGAGCGGGGTAAGAAGCACAGATACGCAGTATTTT. The encoded protein is CASSRSGVRSTDTQYF. Using reference TRBV7-9 and TRBJ2-3 for the parts outside the CDR3, the full variable domain is DTGVSQNPRHKITKRGQNVTFRCDPISEHNRLYWYRQTLGQGPEFLTYFQNEAQLEKSRLLSDRFSAERPKGSFSTLEIQRTEQGDSAMYLCASSRSGVRSTDTQYFGPGTRLTVL.